The clone carrying this TCR beta chain was detected a few times. Antigen specificity is unknown. These data originate in a study of blood T cells in healthy people across ages. Findings and limits, study-wide: Higher diversity and more naive CD4+ cells were features of long-lived donors, compared to aged donors. Age showed a roughly linear inverse relationship with TCR beta diversity per million T cells.

V lost 6 bases, J lost 5 bases, and 10 bases stayed unmatched. The CDR3 is 14 residues long. From germline, CDR1 is ENHRY and CDR2 SYGVKD. Next came a second PCR, run for about 7 to 11 cycles, which used a sample-barcoded 5' primer along with a J-beta primer mix. TCRdb fed the 5' RACE reads into MiXCR, producing one record per CDR3 protein. The sample records around 780,000 distinct CDR3 sequences, just over 55% being singletons. The sequenced sample was blood. V gene TRBV10-3 combines with J gene TRBJ2-7, with 7 bases that match TRBD1. This sequence originates from a man in his forties in good health. CDR3 sequence: CAIRETGKNDEQYF. The CDR3 region has the DNA TGTGCCATCAGAGAGACAGGGAAGAACGACGAGCAGTACTTC.